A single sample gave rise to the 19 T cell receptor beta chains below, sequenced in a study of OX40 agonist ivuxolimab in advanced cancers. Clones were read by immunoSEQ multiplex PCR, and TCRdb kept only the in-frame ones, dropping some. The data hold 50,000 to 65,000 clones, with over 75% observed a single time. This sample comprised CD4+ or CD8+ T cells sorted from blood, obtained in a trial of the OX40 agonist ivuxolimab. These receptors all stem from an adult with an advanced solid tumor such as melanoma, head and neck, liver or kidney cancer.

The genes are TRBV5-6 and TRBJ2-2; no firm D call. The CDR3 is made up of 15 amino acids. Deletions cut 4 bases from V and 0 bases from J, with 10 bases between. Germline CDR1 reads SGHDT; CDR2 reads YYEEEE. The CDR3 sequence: CASSPDGPNTGELFF. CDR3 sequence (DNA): TGTGCCAGCAGCCCGGATGGGCCGAACACCGGGGAGCTGTTTTTT.

This CDR3 is CASSLESGLGSYEQYF. The CDR3 bases are TGTGCCAGCAGCTTAGAGTCAGGGCTGGGGTCCTACGAGCAGTACTTC. The rearrangement joins TRBV7-9 to TRBJ2-7; D may be TRBD1 (5 bases). Germline V gene data show CDR1 as SEHNR and CDR2 as FQNEAQ (reference sequence). The V gene lost 1 base and the J gene lost 1 base, with 14 bases spanning the gap. The CDR3 has 16 residues. The full variable domain, in which reference TRBV7-9 and TRBJ2-7 provide the parts outside the CDR3, is DTGVSQNPRHKITKRGQNVTFRCDPISEHNRLYWYRQTLGQGPEFLTYFQNEAQLEKSRLLSDRFSAERPKGSFSTLEIQRTEQGDSAMYLCASSLESGLGSYEQYFGPGTRLTVT.

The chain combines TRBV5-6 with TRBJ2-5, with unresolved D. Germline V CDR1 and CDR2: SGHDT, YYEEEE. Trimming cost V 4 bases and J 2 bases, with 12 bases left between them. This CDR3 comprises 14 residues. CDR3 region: CASSPESSQETQYF. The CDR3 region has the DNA TGTGCCAGCAGCCCCGAAAGTTCACAAGAGACCCAGTACTTC.

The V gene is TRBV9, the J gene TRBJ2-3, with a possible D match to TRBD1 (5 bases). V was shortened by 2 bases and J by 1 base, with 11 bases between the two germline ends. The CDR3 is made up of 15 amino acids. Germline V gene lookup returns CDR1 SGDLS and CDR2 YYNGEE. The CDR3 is CASSVRTLGTDTQYF. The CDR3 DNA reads TGTGCCAGCAGCGTGAGGACATTAGGCACAGATACGCAGTATTTT.

For the CDR3, the DNA is TGCGCCAGCAGCTTGGTGGGGACGGCGGGTTACGACGAGCAGTACTTC. As protein: CASSLVGTAGYDEQYF. The chain is built from TRBV5-1 and TRBJ2-5, with D perhaps assigned TRBD1 or TRBD2 (5 bases each). The DNA end lines up better with TRBJ2-7; the J call may be wrong. CDR3 length: 16 amino acids. Looked up from germline, CDR1 is SGHRS and CDR2 is YFSETQ.

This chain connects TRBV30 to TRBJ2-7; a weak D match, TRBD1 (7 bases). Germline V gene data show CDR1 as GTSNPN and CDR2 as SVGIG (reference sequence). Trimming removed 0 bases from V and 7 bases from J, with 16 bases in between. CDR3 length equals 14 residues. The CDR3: CAWSVRQGGREQYF. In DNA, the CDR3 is TGTGCCTGGAGTGTAAGGCAGGGGGGTCGGGAGCAGTACTTC.

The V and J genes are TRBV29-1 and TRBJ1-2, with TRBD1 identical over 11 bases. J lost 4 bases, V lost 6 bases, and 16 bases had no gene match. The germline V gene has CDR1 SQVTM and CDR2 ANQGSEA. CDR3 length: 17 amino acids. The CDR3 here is CSVDGADRGLSVYGYTF. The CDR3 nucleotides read TGCAGCGTAGACGGTGCGGACAGGGGGCTTTCGGTCTATGGCTACACCTTC.

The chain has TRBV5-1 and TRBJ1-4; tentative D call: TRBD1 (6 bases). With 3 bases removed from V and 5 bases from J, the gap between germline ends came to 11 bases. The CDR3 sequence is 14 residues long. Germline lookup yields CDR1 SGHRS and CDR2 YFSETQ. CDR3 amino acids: CASSSGGPNEKLFF. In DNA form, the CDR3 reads TGCGCCAGCAGCTCCGGGGGGCCGAATGAAAAACTGTTTTTT.

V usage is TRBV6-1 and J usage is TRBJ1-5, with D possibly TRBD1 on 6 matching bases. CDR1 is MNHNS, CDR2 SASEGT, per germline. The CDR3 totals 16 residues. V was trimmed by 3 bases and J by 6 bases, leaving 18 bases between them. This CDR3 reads CASSETGSNRGQPQHF. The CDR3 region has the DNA TGTGCCAGCAGTGAGACAGGTTCAAATAGAGGTCAGCCCCAGCATTTT.

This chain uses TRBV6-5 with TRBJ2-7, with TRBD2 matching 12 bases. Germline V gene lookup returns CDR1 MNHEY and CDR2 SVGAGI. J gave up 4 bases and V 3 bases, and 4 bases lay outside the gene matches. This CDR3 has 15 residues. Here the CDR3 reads CASSYPTSGGYEQYF. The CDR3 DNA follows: TGTGCCAGCAGTTATCCGACTAGCGGGGGATACGAGCAGTACTTC.

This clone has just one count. The CDR3 reads CSVDRVDGYTF. The CDR3 DNA is TGCAGCGTTGACAGGGTAGATGGCTACACCTTC. The V call is TRBV29-1, the J call TRBJ1-2, with D perhaps TRBD1 (5 bases). Per the germline V gene, CDR1 is SQVTM and CDR2 is ANQGSEA. V was trimmed by 3 bases and J by 6 bases, leaving 8 bases between them. This CDR3 region has 11 residues.

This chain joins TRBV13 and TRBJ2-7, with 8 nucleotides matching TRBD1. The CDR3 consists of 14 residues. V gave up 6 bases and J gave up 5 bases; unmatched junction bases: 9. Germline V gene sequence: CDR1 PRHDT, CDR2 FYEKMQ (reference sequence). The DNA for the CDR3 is TGTGCCAGCAGGTCAACCCAGGGGGCCCACGAGCAGTACTTC. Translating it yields CASRSTQGAHEQYF.

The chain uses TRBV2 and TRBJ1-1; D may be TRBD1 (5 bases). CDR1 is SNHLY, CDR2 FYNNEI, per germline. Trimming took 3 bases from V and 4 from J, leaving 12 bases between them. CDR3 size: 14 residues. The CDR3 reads CASSDRGVGTEAFF. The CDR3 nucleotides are TGTGCCAGCAGTGATAGAGGGGTAGGCACTGAAGCTTTCTTT.

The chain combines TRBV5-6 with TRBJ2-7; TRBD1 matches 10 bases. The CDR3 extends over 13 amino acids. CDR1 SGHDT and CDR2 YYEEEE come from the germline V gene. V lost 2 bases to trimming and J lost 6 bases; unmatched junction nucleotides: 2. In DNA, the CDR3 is TGTGCCAGCAGCTTCGGGACAGGGGCCGAGCAGTACTTC. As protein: CASSFGTGAEQYF. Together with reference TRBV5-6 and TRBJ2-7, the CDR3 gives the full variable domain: DAGVTQSPTHLIKTRGQQVTLRCSPKSGHDTVSWYQQALGQGPQFIFQYYEEEERQRGNFPDRFSGHQFPNYSSELNVNALLLGDSALYLCASSFGTGAEQYFGPGTRLTVT.

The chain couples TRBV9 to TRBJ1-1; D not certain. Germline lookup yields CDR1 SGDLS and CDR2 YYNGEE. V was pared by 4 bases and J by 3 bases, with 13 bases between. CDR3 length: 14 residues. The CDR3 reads CASSTEGFHTEAFF. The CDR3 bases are TGTGCCAGCAGCACTGAAGGGTTTCACACTGAAGCTTTCTTT.

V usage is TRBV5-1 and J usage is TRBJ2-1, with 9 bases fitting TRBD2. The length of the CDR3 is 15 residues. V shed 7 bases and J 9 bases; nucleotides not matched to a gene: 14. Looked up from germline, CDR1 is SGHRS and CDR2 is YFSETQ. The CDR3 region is CASFPSGTASSEQFF. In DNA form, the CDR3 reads TGCGCCAGCTTCCCTAGCGGGACAGCGTCTTCTGAGCAGTTCTTC.

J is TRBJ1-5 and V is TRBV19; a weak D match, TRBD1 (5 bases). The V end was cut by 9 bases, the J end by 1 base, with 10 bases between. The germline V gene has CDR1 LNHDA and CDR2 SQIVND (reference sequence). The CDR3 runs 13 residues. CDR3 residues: CASGHQSNQPQHF. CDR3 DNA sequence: TGTGCCAGCGGACACCAGAGCAATCAGCCCCAGCATTTT.

CDR3 loop: CAWSAHMSSYNSPLHF. CDR3 bases: TGTGCCTGGAGTGCCCACATGAGCTCCTATAATTCACCCCTCCACTTT. The gene calls are TRBV30 and TRBJ1-6; no clear D gene. The germline V gene encodes CDR1 GTSNPN and CDR2 SVGIG (reference sequence). This CDR3 spans 16 amino acids. Trimming pared 1 base from V and 0 bases from J, leaving 10 bases between.

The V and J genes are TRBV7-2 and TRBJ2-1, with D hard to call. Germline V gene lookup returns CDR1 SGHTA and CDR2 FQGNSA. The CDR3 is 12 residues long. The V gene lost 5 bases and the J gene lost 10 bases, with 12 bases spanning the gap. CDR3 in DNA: TGTGCCAGCAGCCTCCGAATAGGGGAGCAGTTCTTC. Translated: CASSLRIGEQFF.